This passage covers 29 T cell receptor beta chains from one sample sequenced in a study of T-cell memory formation after mild COVID-19. In TCRdb, the 5' RACE reads were re-called with MiXCR into one record per CDR3 protein. The table includes roughly 250,000 distinct CDR3 sequences, 16% detected once. Sequenced input: PBMCs or a T cell subset sorted from them (not recorded which). Every receptor here comes from a man between 18 and 29 years old who had mild COVID-19 (a few samples of this study predate the infection). Cell type and time point are not known.

This clonotype was recorded a few times. The chain couples TRBV4-3 to TRBJ1-1; weak D call: TRBD1 (6 bases). CDR1 is LGHNA, CDR2 YSLEER, per germline. Deletions cut 1 base from V and 6 bases from J, with 18 bases between. This CDR3 spans 16 amino acids. CDR3 protein: CASSQGWSDRYAEAFF. In DNA form, the CDR3 reads TGCGCCAGCAGCCAAGGTTGGAGCGACAGGTACGCTGAAGCTTTCTTT.

The J gene is TRBJ1-2, the V gene TRBV6-1; 9 bases are shared with TRBD1. Trimming at V came to 4 bases and at J to 3 bases, leaving 9 bases not matched to a gene. CDR1 MNHNS and CDR2 SASEGT come from the germline V gene. CDR3 size: 16 residues. CDR3 amino acids: CASSGAAGQGHYGYTF. The CDR3 DNA follows: TGTGCCAGCAGTGGAGCGGCGGGACAGGGACACTATGGCTACACCTTC.

Only a few counts were recorded for this clonotype. The V gene is TRBV27, the J gene TRBJ2-5, with 7 bases that match TRBD1. Germline CDR1 and CDR2: MNHEY and SMNVEV (reference sequence). The ends lost 0 bases at V and 7 bases at J; junction bases unmatched: 8. The CDR3 runs to 15 residues. The CDR3 region has the DNA TGTGCCAGCAGTTTATCCGGGCCGTACAGGGGGACCCAGTACTTC. Amino acids: CASSLSGPYRGTQYF.

Only one count was recorded for this clonotype. The chain couples TRBV20-1 to TRBJ2-7; D gene ambiguous. This CDR3 contains 12 residues. CDR1 DFQATT and CDR2 SNEGSKA come from the germline V gene (reference sequence). Trimming pared 3 bases from V and 3 bases from J, leaving 9 bases between. The CDR3 sequence: CSASPKSYEQYV. DNA of the CDR3: TGCAGTGCTAGTCCGAAGAGCTACGAGCAGTACGTC.

V gene TRBV20-1 combines with J gene TRBJ2-1, with 15 bases matching TRBD2. The V gene end was trimmed by 8 bases and the J gene end by 7 bases; junction bases not matched to a gene: 6. This CDR3 has 14 amino acids. Germline CDR1 DFQATT, CDR2 SNEGSKA (reference sequence). For the CDR3, the DNA is TGCAGTCTATGGGGACTAGCGGGGGGTAATGAGCAGTTCTTC. Amino acids: CSLWGLAGGNEQFF.

The rearrangement links TRBV7-3 to TRBJ2-6; D is possibly TRBD1 (6 bases). Trimming removed 5 bases at V and 3 bases at J, with 14 bases between. The CDR3 runs 16 residues. The germline V gene encodes CDR1 SGHTA and CDR2 FQGTGA. CDR3 DNA: TGTGCCAGCAGCCCCCCAGGGGCTTATGGGGCCAACGTCCTGACTTTC. Encoded protein: CASSPPGAYGANVLTF. Drawing the rest from reference TRBV7-3 and TRBJ2-6, the complete variable domain is GAGVSQTPSNKVTEKGKYVELRCDPISGHTALYWYRQSLGQGPEFLIYFQGTGAADDSGLPNDRFFAVRPEGSVSTLKIQRTERGDSAVYLCASSPPGAYGANVLTFGAGSRLTVL.

The rearrangement uses TRBV6-1 and TRBJ1-2; 10 nucleotides match TRBD1. V dropped 6 bases and J dropped 1; count of bases not matched to a gene: 5. This CDR3 region has 15 residues. Germline V gene lookup returns CDR1 MNHNS and CDR2 SASEGT. DNA for the CDR3: TGTGCCAGCAGACAGACAGGGGGCGATAACTATGGCTACACCTTC. Translating gives CASRQTGGDNYGYTF.

This clonotype has a count of ten or more. The chain is built from TRBV6-5 and TRBJ2-2, with D perhaps assigned TRBD1 or TRBD2 (5 bases each). CDR3 length: 18 residues. Germline loops: CDR1 MNHEY, CDR2 SVGAGI. With 0 bases removed from V and 4 bases from J, the gap between germline ends came to 18 bases. The CDR3 protein is CASSYSPFLRGGTGELFF. In DNA, the CDR3 is TGTGCCAGCAGTTACTCGCCGTTTCTTCGGGGCGGCACCGGGGAGCTGTTTTTT.

In its sample, this clonotype was seen a few times. The chain carries TRBV10-3 and TRBJ2-7, with 7 bases matching TRBD2. CDR1 and CDR2 (germline): ENHRY, SYGVKD. The V segment lost 8 bases and the J segment 2 bases; nucleotides outside the gene matches: 3. This CDR3 is 12 amino acids long. The CDR3 region is CAIGRETYEQYF. The CDR3, as DNA: TGTGCCATCGGGAGGGAGACCTACGAGCAGTACTTC.

The chain uses TRBV4-3 and TRBJ1-1, with D perhaps matching TRBD1 (5 bases). The CDR3 is 13 amino acids. Germline CDR1 and CDR2: LGHNA and YSLEER. Trimming pared 0 bases from V and 11 bases from J, leaving 13 bases between. CDR3 nucleotide sequence: TGCGCCAGCAGCCAAGATTCGCGGGCAGGGGCTTTCTTT. It translates to CASSQDSRAGAFF.

This clonotype was seen a few times. The gene calls are TRBV5-4 and TRBJ1-1; no clear D. The germline V gene encodes CDR1 SGHNT and CDR2 YYREEE (reference sequence). Trimming removed 4 bases at V and 3 bases at J, with 19 bases between. The CDR3 is 16 residues long. CDR3 loop: CASSPEWGAGDTEAFF. CDR3 nucleotide sequence: TGTGCCAGCAGCCCGGAGTGGGGAGCGGGTGACACTGAAGCTTTCTTT.

This clonotype occurred a few times. The chain has TRBV2 and TRBJ2-3; D call uncertain. Germline values: CDR1 SNHLY, CDR2 FYNNEI. V was cut by 8 bases and J by 3 bases, with 12 bases left in between. CDR3 size: 13 residues. CDR3 sequence: CASFDYGTDTQYF. The DNA for the CDR3 is TGTGCCAGCTTCGATTACGGGACAGATACGCAGTATTTT.

In its sample, this clonotype was seen a few times. At one of its ends the junction is not consistent with the germline gene, which may arise from a read error. The chain combines TRBV5-1 with TRBJ1-5, with a tentative D call TRBD1 (6 bases). This CDR3 is 14 amino acids long. Germline CDR1 is SGHRS and CDR2 is YFSETQ. CDR3 sequence: CASSPQGNNHPQHF. For the CDR3, the DNA is TGCGCCAGCAGCCCCCAGGGGAACAATCACCCCCAGCATTTT.

CDR3 protein: CSAPGLAGYEQYV. In DNA form, the CDR3 reads TGCAGTGCCCCCGGGCTAGCGGGCTACGAGCAGTACGTC. This chain joins TRBV20-1 and TRBJ2-7; 8 bases agree with TRBD2. J lost 3 bases, V lost 6 bases, and 7 bases had no gene match. Germline V gene lookup returns CDR1 DFQATT and CDR2 SNEGSKA (reference sequence). CDR3 size: 13 residues.

V is TRBV7-9 and J is TRBJ2-1, with TRBD1 matching over 8 bases. J gave up 7 bases and V 5 bases, and 4 bases lay outside the gene matches. This CDR3 has 13 amino acids. Germline assignment: CDR1 SEHNR and CDR2 FQNEAQ (reference sequence). In nucleotides, the CDR3 is TGTGCCAGCAGCCCGGACAGGGCGAATGAGCAGTTCTTC. It codes for CASSPDRANEQFF.

The chain recombines TRBV15 with TRBJ1-1; D remains unclear. Germline CDR1 reads LNHNV; CDR2 reads YYDKDF (reference sequence). The germline V and J ends were trimmed by 5 bases and 2 bases, with 6 bases remaining between them. This CDR3 comprises 12 residues. This CDR3 reads CATSPLNTEAFF. CDR3 bases: TGTGCCACCAGCCCTCTTAACACTGAAGCTTTCTTT. Full variable domain (remainder filled in from reference TRBV15 and TRBJ1-1): DAMVIQNPRYQVTQFGKPVTLSCSQTLNHNVMYWYQQKSSQAPKLLFHYYDKDFNNEADTPDNFQSRRPNTSFCFLDIRSPGLGDTAMYLCATSPLNTEAFFGQGTRLTVV.

This clonotype was seen a few times. V usage is TRBV15 and J usage is TRBJ2-2; 15 nucleotides agree with TRBD2. The CDR3 is 19 amino acids. The germline V gene has CDR1 LNHNV and CDR2 YYDKDF (reference sequence). V trimming: 5 bases; J trimming: 1 base; junction bases outside the gene matches: 8. CDR3 residues: CATSSLGTSGGKNTGELFF. The CDR3 DNA reads TGTGCCACCAGCTCCCTGGGGACTAGCGGGGGGAAGAACACCGGGGAGCTGTTTTTT.

This clonotype was recorded a few times. The chain joins TRBV2 to TRBJ2-2; maybe TRBD2 (5 bases). Between the trimmed V and J ends, which lost 5 bases and 0 bases, there was a span of 7 bases. The germline V gene has CDR1 SNHLY and CDR2 FYNNEI. The CDR3 spans 14 residues. The CDR3 sequence: CASSTDSNTGELFF. The CDR3 DNA follows: TGTGCCAGCAGTACGGACTCGAACACCGGGGAGCTGTTTTTT.

This clonotype was counted a few times. V gene TRBV14 combines with J gene TRBJ2-3, with 8 bases matching TRBD2. The V gene end was trimmed by 5 bases and the J gene end by 3 bases; junction bases not matched to a gene: 7. The CDR3 loop spans 15 amino acids. The germline V gene has CDR1 SGHDN and CDR2 FVKESK. CDR3: CASSDRGGWTDTQYF. The DNA for the CDR3 is TGTGCCAGCAGCGACCGGGGGGGCTGGACAGATACGCAGTATTTT.

J is TRBJ2-2 and V is TRBV6-4; 10 bases map to TRBD2. CDR3 length equals 15 residues. The germline V gene has CDR1 MRHNA and CDR2 SNTAGT. J gave up 4 bases and V 4 bases, and 3 bases lay outside the gene matches. The CDR3 DNA sequence: TGTGCCAGCAGTGTCGCTAGCGGGGGCACCGGGGAGCTGTTTTTT. This sequence encodes CASSVASGGTGELFF.

This clonotype was counted only a few times. The chain recombines TRBV4-3 with TRBJ1-3; TRBD1 might be the D (6 bases). CDR3 length: 15 amino acids. Trimming stripped 3 bases from V and 2 bases from J, with 11 bases between. Germline assignment: CDR1 LGHNA and CDR2 YSLEER. For the CDR3, the DNA is TGCGCCAGCAGCCAGGGGGCTCTTACTGGAAACACCATATATTTT. Protein sequence: CASSQGALTGNTIYF.

This clonotype was seen more than once but under ten times. V gene TRBV4-1 combines with J gene TRBJ2-3, with 8 bases that match TRBD2. The junction had 9 bases not matched to a gene; V was cut back by 2 bases and J by 2 bases. The CDR3 loop spans 17 amino acids. Germline-derived CDR1 and CDR2 are MGHRA and YSYEKL. CDR3 residues: CASSQPLGGGITDTQYF. CDR3 nucleotides: TGCGCCAGCAGCCAACCCTTAGGCGGGGGGATCACAGATACGCAGTATTTT.

As for this clonotype: The junction does not match germline at one end; this may be a read error. This sequence joins TRBV29-1 and TRBJ1-2; no clear D. Per the germline V gene, CDR1 is SQVTM and CDR2 is ANQGSEA. The CDR3 covers 11 residues. The CDR3 loop is CSVPHAGPTFF. CDR3 in DNA: TGCAGCGTTCCGCACGCTGGGCCCACCTTCTTC.

V is TRBV21-1 and J is TRBJ2-7; the listed D gene, TRBD1, was not tested against the DNA. TRBV21-1 is a pseudogene locus. The CDR3 runs 16 residues. The DNA for the CDR3 is TGTGCCAGCAGCAGTCATCTCCAGGGGGTTGCTTGCGAGCAGTACTTC. Translation: CASSSHLQGVACEQYF.

This clonotype was counted many times. This chain joins TRBV7-2 and TRBJ2-5; 9 nucleotides align to TRBD1. The CDR3 sequence is 14 residues long. The trim removed 4 bases at V and 9 bases at J, leaving 9 bases unmatched. Per the germline V gene, CDR1 is SGHTA and CDR2 is FQGNSA. The CDR3 protein is CASSSYRGRMAQYF. In nucleotides, the CDR3 is TGTGCCAGCAGCTCATACAGGGGGCGCATGGCCCAGTACTTC.

This chain uses TRBV27 with TRBJ1-1; a weak D match, TRBD1 (6 bases). Trimming removed 7 bases from V and 10 bases from J, with 10 bases in between. Germline V gene data show CDR1 as MNHEY and CDR2 as SMNVEV (reference sequence). CDR3 length: 10 residues. CDR3 nucleotides: TGTGCCAGCATAAAGGGGGTAGCTTTCTTT. Its translation is CASIKGVAFF.

This clonotype has just a few counts. The chain employs TRBV9 and TRBJ2-3; D remains ambiguous. CDR1 is SGDLS and CDR2 is YYNGEE in the germline V gene. V lost 1 base and J lost 4, with 7 bases in between. The CDR3 loop spans 13 amino acids. CDR3 protein: CASSVLRSDTQYF. The CDR3 nucleotides read TGTGCCAGCAGCGTATTAAGGTCAGATACGCAGTATTTT.

The rearrangement links TRBV7-9 to TRBJ2-5; no clear D gene. The CDR3 spans 12 residues. Trimming shortened V by 8 bases and J by 7 bases, and 14 bases separated the two germline ends. CDR1 is SEHNR, CDR2 FQNEAQ, per germline (reference sequence). The CDR3 is CASGSLDGTQYF. The CDR3 DNA sequence: TGTGCCAGCGGGTCGCTTGATGGGACCCAGTACTTC.

V usage is TRBV5-6 and J usage is TRBJ2-7; maybe TRBD1 (5 bases). Germline values: CDR1 SGHDT, CDR2 YYEEEE. V lost 5 bases to trimming and J lost 2 bases, with 14 bases between them. CDR3 length equals 14 residues. CDR3 coding DNA: TGTGCCAGCAGTCAGAGACAGAGTCCCTACGAGCAGTACGTC. This encodes CASSQRQSPYEQYV.